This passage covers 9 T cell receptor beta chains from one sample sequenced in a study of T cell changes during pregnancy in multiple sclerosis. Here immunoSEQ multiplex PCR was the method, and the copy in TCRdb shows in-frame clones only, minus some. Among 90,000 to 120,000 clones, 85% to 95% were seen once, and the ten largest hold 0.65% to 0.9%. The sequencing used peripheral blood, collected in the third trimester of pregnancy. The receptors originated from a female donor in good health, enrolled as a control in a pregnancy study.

CDR3 region: CASSPHTGSRVNTEAFF. The CDR3 region has the DNA TGTGCCAGCAGCCCACATACAGGGTCGAGGGTTAACACTGAAGCTTTCTTT. The genes are TRBV7-3 and TRBJ1-1, with a weak D call TRBD1 (6 bases). The V end lost 5 bases, the J end lost 2 bases, and 21 bases lay between the germline ends. In germline, CDR1 is SGHTA, CDR2 FQGTGA. This CDR3 has 17 residues.

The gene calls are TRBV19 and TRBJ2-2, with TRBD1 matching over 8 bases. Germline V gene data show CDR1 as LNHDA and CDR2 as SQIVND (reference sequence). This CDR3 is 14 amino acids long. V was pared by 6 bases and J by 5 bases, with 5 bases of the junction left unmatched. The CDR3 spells CASRRQGWTGELFF. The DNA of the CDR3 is TGTGCCAGTAGAAGACAGGGGTGGACCGGGGAGCTGTTTTTT. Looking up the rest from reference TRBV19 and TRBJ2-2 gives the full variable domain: DGGITQSPKYLFRKEGQNVTLSCEQNLNHDAMYWYRQDPGQGLRLIYYSQIVNDFQKGDIAEGYSVSREKKESFPLTVTSAQKNPTAFYLCASRRQGWTGELFFGEGSRLTVL.

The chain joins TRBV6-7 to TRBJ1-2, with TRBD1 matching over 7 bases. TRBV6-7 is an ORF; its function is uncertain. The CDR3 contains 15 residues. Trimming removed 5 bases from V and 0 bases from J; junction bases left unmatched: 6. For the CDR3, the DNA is TGTGCCAGCAGTCAACCCGACAGGGCTAACTATGGCTACACCTTC. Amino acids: CASSQPDRANYGYTF.

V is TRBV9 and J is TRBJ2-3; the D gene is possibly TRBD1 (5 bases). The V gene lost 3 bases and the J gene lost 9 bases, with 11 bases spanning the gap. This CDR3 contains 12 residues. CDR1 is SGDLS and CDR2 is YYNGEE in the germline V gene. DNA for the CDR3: TGTGCCAGCAGCGCAGGGTTGGGGACGCAGTATTTT. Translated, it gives CASSAGLGTQYF.

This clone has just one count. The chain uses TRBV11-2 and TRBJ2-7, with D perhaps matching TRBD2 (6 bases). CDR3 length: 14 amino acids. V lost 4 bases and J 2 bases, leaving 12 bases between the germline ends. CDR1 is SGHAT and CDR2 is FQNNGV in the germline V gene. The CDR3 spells CASSWDGLTYEQYF. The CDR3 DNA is TGTGCCAGCAGCTGGGACGGACTAACCTACGAGCAGTACTTC.

The CDR3: CASSVGSSYNEQFF. The DNA of the CDR3 is TGTGCCAGCAGTGTCGGGAGCTCCTACAATGAGCAGTTCTTC. This chain uses TRBV2 with TRBJ2-1; perhaps TRBD2 as D (6 bases). The germline V gene has CDR1 SNHLY and CDR2 FYNNEI. V was pared by 4 bases and J by 0 bases, with 7 bases between. The length of the CDR3 is 14 residues.

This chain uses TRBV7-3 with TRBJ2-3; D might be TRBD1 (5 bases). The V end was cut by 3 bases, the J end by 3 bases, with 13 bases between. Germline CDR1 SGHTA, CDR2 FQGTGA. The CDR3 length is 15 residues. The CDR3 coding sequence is TGTGCCAGCAGCTTCACCGCGACAGAAACAGATACGCAGTATTTT. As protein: CASSFTATETDTQYF.

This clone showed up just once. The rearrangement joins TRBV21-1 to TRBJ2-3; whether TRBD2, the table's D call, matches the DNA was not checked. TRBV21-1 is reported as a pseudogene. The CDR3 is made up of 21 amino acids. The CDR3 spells CASAESHPGLAGPKGTDTQYF. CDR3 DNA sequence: TGTGCCAGCGCGGAGTCCCACCCGGGACTAGCCGGGCCCAAGGGCACAGATACGCAGTATTTT.

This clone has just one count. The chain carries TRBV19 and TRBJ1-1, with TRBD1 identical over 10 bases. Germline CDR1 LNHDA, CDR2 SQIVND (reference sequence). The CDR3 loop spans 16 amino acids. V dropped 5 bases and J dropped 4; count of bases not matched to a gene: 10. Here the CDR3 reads CASSLPGQGWTTEAFF. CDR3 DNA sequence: TGTGCCAGTAGTTTACCGGGACAGGGGTGGACCACTGAAGCTTTCTTT.